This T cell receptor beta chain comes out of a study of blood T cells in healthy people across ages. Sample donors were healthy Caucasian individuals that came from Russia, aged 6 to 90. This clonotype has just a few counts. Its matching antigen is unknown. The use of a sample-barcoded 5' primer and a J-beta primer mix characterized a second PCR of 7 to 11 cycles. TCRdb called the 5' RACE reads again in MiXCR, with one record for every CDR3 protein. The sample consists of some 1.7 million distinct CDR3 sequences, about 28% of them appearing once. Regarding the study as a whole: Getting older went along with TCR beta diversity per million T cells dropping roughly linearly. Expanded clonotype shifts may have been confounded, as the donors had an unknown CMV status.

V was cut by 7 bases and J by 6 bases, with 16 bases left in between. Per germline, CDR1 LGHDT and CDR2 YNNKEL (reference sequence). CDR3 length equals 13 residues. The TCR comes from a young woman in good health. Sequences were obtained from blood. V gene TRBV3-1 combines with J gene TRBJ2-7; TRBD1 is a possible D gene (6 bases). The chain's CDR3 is CASIRARGGEQYF. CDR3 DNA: TGTGCCAGCATCCGCGCCAGGGGCGGCGAGCAGTACTTC.